This record concerns one T cell receptor beta chain sequence. Its cognate antigen is unknown. These data belong to a study of identical twins. TCRdb re-called the 5' RACE reads through MiXCR, storing one row per CDR3 protein. The sample has roughly 1.6 million distinct CDR3 sequences, 32% seen once; the top ten hold 0.25% to 0.3%. There are 17 residues in the CDR3. V was clipped by 5 bases and J by 1 base; unmatched bases: 9. Germline-derived CDR1 and CDR2 are PRHDT and FYEKMQ (reference sequence). Study-level findings and limits: Twin pairs' shared out-of-frame alpha sequences were enriched in low generation probability.

The sample taken for sequencing was cord blood. The chain joins TRBV13 to TRBJ2-1; TRBD2 matches at 9 bases. This TCR derives from a newborn girl in good health. The CDR3 sequence is CASSHDPSGVSYNEQFF. The CDR3 DNA sequence: TGTGCCAGCAGCCACGACCCTAGCGGGGTTTCCTACAATGAGCAGTTCTTC.